This TCR beta chain originates from a study of long-term antiretroviral therapy in people with HIV. Germline V lookup: CDR1 SGHTA, CDR2 FQGNSA. The J segment lost 0 bases and the V segment lost 5 bases, leaving 3 bases of the junction unmatched. This CDR3 has 15 residues. On this clone itself: Its target is unknown.

Sequencing used immunoSEQ v3.0 at survey level. Data came from immunoSEQ multiplex PCR; TCRdb stores just in-frame clones and leaves some out. The sample lists 35,000 or so clones; about three quarters were seen once. Study-wide points: After ART, diversity increased yet remained lower than transplant donor controls.

V and J are TRBV7-2 and TRBJ2-1, with TRBD1 identical over 8 bases. The origin of this receptor is a woman aged 50 to 60 with HIV. The sequencing here drew on unsorted PBMCs, taken 2 years after starting antiretroviral therapy. The CDR3 DNA is TGTGCCAGCAGCGAGGACAGGGTCTCCTACAATGAGCAGTTCTTC. Its protein product is CASSEDRVSYNEQFF.